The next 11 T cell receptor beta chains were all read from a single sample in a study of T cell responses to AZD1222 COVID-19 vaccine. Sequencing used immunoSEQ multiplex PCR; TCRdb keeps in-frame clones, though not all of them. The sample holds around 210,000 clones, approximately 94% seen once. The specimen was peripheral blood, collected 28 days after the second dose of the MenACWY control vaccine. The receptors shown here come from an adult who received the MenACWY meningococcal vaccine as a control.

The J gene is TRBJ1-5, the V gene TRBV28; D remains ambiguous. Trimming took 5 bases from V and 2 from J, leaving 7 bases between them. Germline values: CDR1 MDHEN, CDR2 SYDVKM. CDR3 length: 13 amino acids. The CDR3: CASSRPGNQPQHF. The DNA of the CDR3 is TGTGCCAGCAGTAGACCGGGCAATCAGCCCCAGCATTTT.

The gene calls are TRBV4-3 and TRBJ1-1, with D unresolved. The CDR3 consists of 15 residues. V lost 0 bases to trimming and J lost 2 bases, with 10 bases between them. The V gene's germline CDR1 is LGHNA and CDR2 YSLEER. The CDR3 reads CASSQDSADNTEAFF. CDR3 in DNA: TGCGCCAGCAGCCAAGATTCCGCGGATAACACTGAAGCTTTCTTT.

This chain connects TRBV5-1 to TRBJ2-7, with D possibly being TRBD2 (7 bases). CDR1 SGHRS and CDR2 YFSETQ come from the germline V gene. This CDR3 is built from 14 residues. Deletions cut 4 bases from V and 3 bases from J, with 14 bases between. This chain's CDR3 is CASSRGDYSYEQYF. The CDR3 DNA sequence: TGCGCCAGCAGCAGGGGGGACTACAGCTACGAGCAGTACTTC.

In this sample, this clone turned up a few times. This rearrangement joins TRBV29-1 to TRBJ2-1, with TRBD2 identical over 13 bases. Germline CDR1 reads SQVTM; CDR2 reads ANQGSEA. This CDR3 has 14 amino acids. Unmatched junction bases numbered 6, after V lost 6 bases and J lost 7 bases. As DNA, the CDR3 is TGCAGCGTCGCACTAGCGGGAGGGTGGAATGAGCAGTTCTTC. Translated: CSVALAGGWNEQFF.

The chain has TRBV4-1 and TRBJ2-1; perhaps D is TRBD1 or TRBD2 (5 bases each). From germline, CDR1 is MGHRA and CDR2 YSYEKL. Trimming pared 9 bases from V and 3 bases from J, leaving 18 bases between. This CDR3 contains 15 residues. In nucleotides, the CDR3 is TGCGCCAGAGAGGGACCCCGGGACCTCTACAATGAGCAGTTCTTC. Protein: CAREGPRDLYNEQFF.

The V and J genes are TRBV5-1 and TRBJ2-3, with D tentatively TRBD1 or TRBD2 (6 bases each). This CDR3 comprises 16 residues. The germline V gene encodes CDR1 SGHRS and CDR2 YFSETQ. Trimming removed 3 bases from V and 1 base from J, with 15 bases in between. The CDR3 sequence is CASSSLGGTGTDTQYF. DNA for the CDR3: TGCGCCAGCAGCTCATTAGGGGGGACGGGCACAGATACGCAGTATTTT.

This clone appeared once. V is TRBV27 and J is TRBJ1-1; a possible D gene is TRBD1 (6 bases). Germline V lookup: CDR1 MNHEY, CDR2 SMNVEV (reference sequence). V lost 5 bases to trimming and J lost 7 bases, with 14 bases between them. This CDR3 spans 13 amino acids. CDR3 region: CASSPPRGREAFF. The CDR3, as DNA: TGTGCCAGCAGTCCACCCAGGGGCCGTGAAGCTTTCTTT.

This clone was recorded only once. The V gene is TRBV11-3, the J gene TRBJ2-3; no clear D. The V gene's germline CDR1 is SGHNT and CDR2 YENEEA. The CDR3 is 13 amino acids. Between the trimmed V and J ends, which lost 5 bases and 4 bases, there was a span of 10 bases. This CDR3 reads CASSGDVADTQYF. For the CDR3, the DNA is TGTGCCAGCAGCGGGGATGTTGCAGATACGCAGTATTTT.

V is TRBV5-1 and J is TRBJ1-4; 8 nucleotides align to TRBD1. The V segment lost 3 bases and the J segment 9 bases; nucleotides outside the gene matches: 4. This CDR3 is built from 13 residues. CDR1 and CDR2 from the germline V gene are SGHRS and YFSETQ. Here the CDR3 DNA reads TGCGCCAGCAGCTCCCCAGGGGGCAAAAAACTGTTTTTT. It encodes CASSSPGGKKLFF.

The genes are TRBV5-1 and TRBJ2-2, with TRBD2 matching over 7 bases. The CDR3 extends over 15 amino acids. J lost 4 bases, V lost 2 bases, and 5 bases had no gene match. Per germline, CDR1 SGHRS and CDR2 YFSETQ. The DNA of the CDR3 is TGCGCCAGCAGCTTTACCGGGACTACCACCGGGGAGCTGTTTTTT. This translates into CASSFTGTTTGELFF.

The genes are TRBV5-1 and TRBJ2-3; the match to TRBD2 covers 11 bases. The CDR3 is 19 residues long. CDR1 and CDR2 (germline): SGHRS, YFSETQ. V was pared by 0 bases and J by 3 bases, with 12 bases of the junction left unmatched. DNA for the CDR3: TGCGCCAGCAGCTTGGTGGTTTCTAGCGGGGGGCGAAATACAGATACGCAGTATTTT. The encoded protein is CASSLVVSSGGRNTDTQYF.